This T cell receptor (beta chain) was captured in a study of T-cell reconstitution after alpha-beta-depleted transplantation in children. Regarding this clonotype: Its target is not known.

Unique molecular identifiers were built into the TCRbeta library. One entry per CDR3 protein, called by TCRdb with MiXCR from the PCR reads. Of about 900,000 distinct CDR3 sequences in the sample, roughly 29% were seen once. Germline lookup yields CDR1 DFQATT and CDR2 SNEGSKA (reference sequence). The CDR3 spans 15 residues. V was cut by 2 bases and J by 7 bases, with 17 bases left in between. Whole-study results and caveats: Newly produced T cells mostly accounted for T-cell counts and diversity one year post-transplant. TCRbeta diversity was high at day 60 in some patients (a result of surviving recipient T cells and thymic progenitors). It was reported that alpha-beta T cells came from several hundred expanded graft clones (about two months after transplant).

The sample consisted of PBMCs, mostly from graft donor cells, taken 360 days after TCRalphabeta/CD19-depleted stem cell transplant. The V call is TRBV20-1, the J call TRBJ1-4; D not resolved. The origin of this receptor is a boy less than two years old who had a stem cell transplant for SCID, so the T cells may come from the graft donor. Here the CDR3 DNA reads TGCAGTGCTAGACCGAGTAGCGGGGTGGTTGAAAAACTGTTTTTT. Its translation: CSARPSSGVVEKLFF.